Sequencing of this T cell receptor beta chain was carried out in a study of blood T cell repertoires in COVID-19. Study overall: PBMCs, B-cell-depleted T cells, or T cells provided the cDNA or gDNA that made up the material.

The trim removed 9 bases at V and 4 bases at J, leaving 7 bases unmatched. This CDR3 is 13 amino acids long. Under the authors' procedure: Amplified reference gene primers provided the basis for estimating nucleated cell counts. Profiled with immunoSEQ multiplex PCR; TCRdb holds only in-frame clones, not every one. That table furnishes V, J and clone size, whereas the DNA furnished D and trimming. The sample holds about 120,000 clones, about nine tenths seen once. This TCR was recovered from a man between 65 and 85 years old who had recovered from COVID-19. Sequenced sample: peripheral blood. The J gene is TRBJ2-7, the V gene TRBV12-3 or TRBV12-4; 9 bases fit TRBD1. The CDR3 reads CASRRDREYEQYF. The CDR3 bases are TGTGCCAGTAGGAGGGACAGGGAATACGAGCAGTACTTC.